The clone carrying this T cell receptor (beta chain) was seen once. This CDR3 spans 16 amino acids. The germline gives CDR1 WNHNN, CDR2 SYGVQD (reference sequence). V was pared by 3 bases and J by 10 bases, with 19 bases between. Original data processing: The assay estimated nucleated cells by amplifying reference gene primers. The data were produced by immunoSEQ multiplex PCR, yet TCRdb's version contains in-frame clones alone and is incomplete. For V, J and clone size, that table is used; D and trimming come from the DNA. The table lists approximately 280,000 clones, over 75% of them singletons. The data are from a study of blood T cell repertoires in COVID-19. For the study at large: Some COVID-19 samples were acute and others convalescent; all came from the United States, Italy and Spain. Nucleic acid was either cDNA or gDNA, and it came from T cells, B-cell-depleted T cells, or PBMCs.

The rearrangement links TRBV10-1 to TRBJ1-6; D uncertain. The TCR comes from a man aged 18 to 35 with active or convalescent COVID-19. The sequenced material came from peripheral blood. Here the CDR3 DNA reads TGCGCCAGCAGTGAAGAGAGGGATCTACGGCGGTCACCCCTCCACTTT. This sequence encodes CASSEERDLRRSPLHF.